Shown below are 29 T cell receptor beta chains from a single sample sequenced in a study of molecular identifiers for immune sequencing clone quantification. TCRdb reprocessed the PCR reads with MiXCR, giving one entry per CDR3 protein. The data hold 300,000 to 400,000 distinct CDR3 sequences, with roughly 24% observed a single time. The sequencing input was naive CD8+ T cells from blood, with Jurkat cell RNA spiked in. The subset: FACS-sorted CD8+CD4-CCR7+CD45RA+ naive T cells. The source is a human donor in good health. Some libraries in this study had Jurkat cell RNA spiked in.

As for this clonotype: Since a much larger clone is just one base distant, this may be a read error. This sequence joins TRBV29-1 and TRBJ2-2, with D perhaps matching TRBD1 (6 bases). Germline CDR1 and CDR2: SQVTM and ANQGSEA. The CDR3 has 14 residues. CDR3 sequence: CSAKGVQASGALFF. Written as DNA, the CDR3 is TGCAGCGCCAAGGGGGTTCAGGCGTCCGGGGCGCTGTTTTTT.

This clonotype was seen only a few times. This chain connects TRBV6-5 to TRBJ2-5; 8 bases align to TRBD2. The CDR3 is 15 residues long. Germline trimming cut 0 bases from V and 5 bases from J; bases unmatched to any gene: 5. The germline CDR1 and CDR2 sequences are MNHEY and SVGAGI. CDR3 sequence (DNA): TGTGCCAGCAGTTACTCGATCCCTAGCGGGGAGACCCAGTACTTC. It yields the protein CASSYSIPSGETQYF.

Many counts were recorded for this clonotype. This sequence joins TRBV13 and TRBJ2-4, with D maybe TRBD1 (5 bases). Germline CDR1 PRHDT, CDR2 FYEKMQ (reference sequence). The CDR3 has 13 residues. V was trimmed by 6 bases and J by 3 bases, leaving 9 bases between them. The CDR3 loop reads CASRRQYKNIQYF. The CDR3 region has the DNA TGTGCCAGCAGACGACAGTACAAAAACATTCAGTACTTC. Together with reference TRBV13 and TRBJ2-4, the CDR3 gives the full variable domain: AAGVIQSPRHLIKEKRETATLKCYPIPRHDTVYWYQQGPGQDPQFLISFYEKMQSDKGSIPDRFSAQQFSDYHSELNMSSLELGDSALYFCASRRQYKNIQYFGAGTRLSVL.

The table lists this clonotype with many counts. The chain combines TRBV30 with TRBJ2-1; D is unclear. Trimming took off 1 base at V and 4 bases at J, with 11 bases between the two ends. Germline-derived CDR1 and CDR2 are GTSNPN and SVGIG (reference sequence). The CDR3 covers 14 residues. The DNA of the CDR3 is TGTGCCTGGAGTGACCTCGTCCGTTACAATGAGCAGTTCTTC. This encodes CAWSDLVRYNEQFF.

This clonotype was seen a handful of times. The J gene is TRBJ1-1, the V gene TRBV9; tentatively, D is TRBD1 (5 bases). The CDR3 spans 15 residues. In germline, CDR1 is SGDLS, CDR2 YYNGEE. V lost 4 bases, J lost 2 bases, and 15 bases lay in between. CDR3 amino acids: CASSPEGHLNTEAFF. The CDR3 DNA sequence: TGTGCCAGCAGCCCTGAAGGACACCTAAACACTGAAGCTTTCTTT.

V and J are TRBV12-5 and TRBJ2-7; D might be TRBD2 (6 bases). This CDR3 spans 15 amino acids. The V end lost 1 base, the J end lost 2 bases, and 12 bases lay between the germline ends. Germline V gene sequence: CDR1 LGHNT, CDR2 FRNRAP. Written as DNA, the CDR3 is TGTGCTAGTGGTTTGGAGATCGGAGGGGCCTACGAGCAGTACTTC. Its protein is CASGLEIGGAYEQYF.

This clonotype was picked up many times. This chain uses TRBV28 with TRBJ2-3; TRBD1 might be the D (5 bases). The germline V gene has CDR1 MDHEN and CDR2 SYDVKM. The CDR3 has 16 amino acids. Trimming left V 5 bases short and J 0 bases short, with 15 bases between. CDR3 DNA: TGTGCCAGCAGTACCTTCAGGGATTTGAGCACAGATACGCAGTATTTT. It yields the protein CASSTFRDLSTDTQYF.

This chain joins TRBV19 and TRBJ1-1; perhaps TRBD1 as D (6 bases). Trimming took off 7 bases at V and 8 bases at J, with 17 bases between the two ends. CDR1 and CDR2 from the germline V gene are LNHDA and SQIVND (reference sequence). CDR3 length: 13 amino acids. DNA of the CDR3: TGTGCCAGTACCCTGGGGGCAGGTATCGAAGCTTTCTTT. Protein sequence: CASTLGAGIEAFF.

This clonotype was found many times. The chain employs TRBV6-1 and TRBJ2-3; D possibly uses TRBD1 or TRBD2 (7 bases each). In germline, CDR1 is MNHNS, CDR2 SASEGT. The CDR3 has 17 residues. V was pared by 0 bases and J by 4 bases, with 17 bases between. CDR3 amino acids: CASSEARFPGGADTQYF. The CDR3 coding sequence is TGTGCCAGCAGTGAAGCTCGGTTCCCAGGGGGGGCAGATACGCAGTATTTT.

Of note for this clonotype: Since a much larger clone is just one base distant, this may be a read error. The rearrangement joins TRBV9 to TRBJ1-1, with D unclear. The V gene lost 0 bases and the J gene lost 3 bases, with 12 bases spanning the gap. Germline-derived CDR1 and CDR2 are SGDLS and YYNGEE. The CDR3 runs to 15 residues. CDR3 residues: CASSVGFGSDTEAFF. The CDR3 bases are TGTGCCAGCAGCGTAGGGTTTGGTTCCGACACTGAAGCTTTCTTT.

This clonotype was counted only a few times. The chain has TRBV30 and TRBJ2-1; 13 bases fit TRBD2. CDR3 size: 15 residues. The J segment lost 6 bases and the V segment lost 1 base, leaving 3 bases of the junction unmatched. CDR1 and CDR2 (germline): GTSNPN, SVGIG (reference sequence). The CDR3 region has the DNA TGTGCCTGGAGTGGAACTAGCGGGGGGGCCAATGAGCAGTTCTTC. Translated: CAWSGTSGGANEQFF. Based on the CDR3 plus reference TRBV30 and TRBJ2-1, the full variable domain is SQTIHQWPATLVQPVGSPLSLECTVEGTSNPNLYWYRQAAGRGLQLLFYSVGIGQISSEVPQNLSASRPQDRQFILSSKKLLLSDSGFYLCAWSGTSGGANEQFFGPGTRLTVL.

This clonotype was detected many times. V is TRBV6-5 and J is TRBJ2-3; weak D call: TRBD1 (6 bases). In germline, CDR1 is MNHEY, CDR2 SVGAGI. Trimming removed 4 bases at V and 4 bases at J, with 15 bases between. This CDR3 contains 15 residues. For the CDR3, the DNA is TGTGCCAGCAGTTTCACCCCGACAGGATCAGATACGCAGTATTTT. This sequence encodes CASSFTPTGSDTQYF.

As regards this clonotype: A much larger clone lies one base from this, so it may be a read error. The V gene is TRBV25-1, the J gene TRBJ2-1; no clear D. There are 15 residues in the CDR3. Trimming removed 6 bases at V and 6 bases at J, with 18 bases between. Germline lookup yields CDR1 MGHDK and CDR2 SYGVNS. The CDR3 sequence is CASSQGTPPGNEQFF. DNA for the CDR3: TGTGCCAGCAGCCAAGGAACACCGCCGGGCAATGAGCAGTTCTTC.

This clonotype was observed many times. CDR3 DNA: TGCGCCAGCAGCCAAACCATAGCGGGAGCTACAGATACGCAGTATTTT. It encodes CASSQTIAGATDTQYF. This chain uses TRBV4-3 with TRBJ2-3; TRBD2 matches at 9 bases. Unmatched junction bases numbered 6, after V lost 2 bases and J lost 3 bases. The CDR3 covers 16 residues. Germline V gene lookup returns CDR1 LGHNA and CDR2 YSLEER.

This clonotype showed up many times. The chain employs TRBV19 and TRBJ2-1; TRBD1 matches at 10 bases. V was pared by 4 bases and J by 7 bases, with 1 base of the junction left unmatched. The CDR3 runs 13 residues. Germline V lookup: CDR1 LNHDA, CDR2 SQIVND (reference sequence). The CDR3 nucleotides are TGTGCCAGTAGTAGGACAGGGGGGAATGAGCAGTTCTTC. Amino acid sequence: CASSRTGGNEQFF.

At least ten counts were recorded for this clonotype. The J gene is TRBJ2-2, the V gene TRBV4-3; tentatively, D is TRBD1 or TRBD2 (5 bases each). The V gene's germline CDR1 is LGHNA and CDR2 YSLEER. The V end lost 1 base, the J end lost 4 bases, and 13 bases lay between the germline ends. The CDR3 is 16 residues long. The chain's CDR3 is CASSQGRWGSTGELFF. DNA for the CDR3: TGCGCCAGCAGCCAAGGTCGTTGGGGGTCCACCGGGGAGCTGTTTTTT.

This clonotype was counted many times. The chain combines TRBV12-3 or TRBV12-4 with TRBJ2-5; 10 bases are a match to TRBD1. This CDR3 region has 15 residues. V was pared by 8 bases and J by 4 bases, with 10 bases of the junction left unmatched. CDR3 nucleotide sequence: TGTGCCAGCCGGGAGGACAGGGGGGTAGGAGAGACCCAGTACTTC. Encoded protein: CASREDRGVGETQYF.

At least ten counts were recorded for this clonotype. The chain combines TRBV29-1 with TRBJ2-1, with unresolved D. CDR1 SQVTM and CDR2 ANQGSEA come from the germline V gene. The CDR3 has 13 residues. The germline V and J ends were trimmed by 6 bases and 4 bases, with 13 bases remaining between them. The CDR3 protein is CSVSPAVYNEQFF. The CDR3 DNA sequence: TGCAGCGTGTCCCCCGCCGTTTACAATGAGCAGTTCTTC.

On this clonotype: This likely comes from a read error, as the CDR3 has no conserved phenylalanine or tryptophan at its end. The chain couples TRBV30 to TRBJ1-2; no definite D call. Germline V gene data show CDR1 as GTSNPN and CDR2 as SVGIG (reference sequence). The CDR3 totals 13 residues. The germline V and J ends were trimmed by 2 bases and 4 bases, with 11 bases remaining between them. The CDR3: CAWSPGPGYGYTY. As DNA, the CDR3 is TGTGCCTGGAGTCCCGGTCCCGGCTATGGCTACACCTAC.

V is TRBV7-8 and J is TRBJ2-1, with a tentative D call TRBD2 (6 bases). This CDR3 contains 14 residues. V was pared by 1 base and J by 6 bases, with 10 bases between. CDR1 and CDR2 from the germline V gene are SGHVS and FQNEAQ. In DNA form, the CDR3 reads TGTGCCAGCAGCTTAGGGGGGGTGGCCAATGAGCAGTTCTTC. It encodes CASSLGGVANEQFF.

V gene TRBV11-2 combines with J gene TRBJ2-7; D is undetermined. V was shortened by 0 bases and J by 4 bases, with 10 bases between the two germline ends. Germline loops: CDR1 SGHAT, CDR2 FQNNGV. The CDR3 sequence is 14 residues long. CDR3 amino acids: CASSLEVIDYEQYF. CDR3 in DNA: TGTGCCAGCAGCTTAGAGGTCATCGATTACGAGCAGTACTTC.

About this clonotype: The junction shows a germline mismatch at one end, possibly a read error. CDR3 sequence: CATSDWAGYEQYF. CDR3 coding DNA: TGTGCCACCAGTGACTGGGCAGGCTACGAGCAGTACTTC. The chain links TRBV6-4 to TRBJ2-7, with no clear D. Germline V gene data show CDR1 as MRHNA and CDR2 as SNTAGT. The CDR3 is 13 amino acids.

The chain carries TRBV7-3 and TRBJ2-1; D ambiguous. Germline CDR1 SGHTA, CDR2 FQGTGA. Trimming stripped 2 bases from V and 7 bases from J, with 9 bases between. The length of the CDR3 is 13 residues. The CDR3 region is CASSLSGPNEQFF. In DNA, the CDR3 is TGTGCCAGCAGCTTATCGGGTCCGAATGAGCAGTTCTTC.

This clonotype was counted many times. The chain carries TRBV9 and TRBJ2-5; 11 bases fit TRBD2. CDR1 is SGDLS and CDR2 is YYNGEE in the germline V gene. The V segment lost 3 bases and the J segment 10 bases; nucleotides outside the gene matches: 14. This CDR3 has 16 amino acids. The CDR3 DNA sequence: TGTGCCAGCAGCGGAGAACTAGCGGGGGCTCTTCATGGCCAGTACTTC. Its translation: CASSGELAGALHGQYF.

In its sample, this clonotype was seen many times. V is TRBV7-9 and J is TRBJ1-2; D gene unclear. The V gene lost 3 bases and the J gene lost 4 bases, with 9 bases spanning the gap. CDR3 length: 13 amino acids. Germline CDR1 SEHNR, CDR2 FQNEAQ (reference sequence). CDR3 residues: CASSFNAVYGYTF. CDR3 nucleotides: TGTGCCAGCAGCTTTAACGCAGTCTATGGCTACACCTTC. Based on the CDR3 plus reference TRBV7-9 and TRBJ1-2, the full variable domain is DTGVSQNPRHKITKRGQNVTFRCDPISEHNRLYWYRQTLGQGPEFLTYFQNEAQLEKSRLLSDRFSAERPKGSFSTLEIQRTEQGDSAMYLCASSFNAVYGYTFGSGTRLTVV.

The rearrangement uses TRBV29-1 and TRBJ1-5, with D perhaps TRBD1 (5 bases). V lost 7 bases, J lost 1 base, and 14 bases lay in between. The CDR3 has 14 residues. Germline V gene lookup returns CDR1 SQVTM and CDR2 ANQGSEA. The CDR3 DNA is TGCAGCGGTCAGGGCGGTTGGAGCAATCAGCCCCAGCATTTT. Protein product: CSGQGGWSNQPQHF.

This clonotype was recorded many times. The genes are TRBV28 and TRBJ1-5; D unclear. The CDR3 contains 15 residues. The ends were cut back, 4 bases at V and 1 base at J, with 11 bases in the middle. CDR1 and CDR2 (germline): MDHEN, SYDVKM. The CDR3 nucleotides read TGTGCCAGCAGTTCCCAGGTTTCCAGCAATCAGCCCCAGCATTTT. This translates into CASSSQVSSNQPQHF.

Worth noting for this clonotype: This may stem from a read error, because a much larger clone lies one nucleotide away. The chain is built from TRBV29-1 and TRBJ2-3; 10 bases are a match to TRBD1. Germline-derived CDR1 and CDR2 are SQVTM and ANQGSEA. The CDR3 extends over 13 amino acids. Here the CDR3 reads CSVPGQGSDAQYF. Here the CDR3 DNA reads TGCAGCGTTCCGGGACAGGGGTCAGATGCGCAGTATTTT.

This chain uses TRBV7-2 with TRBJ2-3; no clear D gene. This CDR3 region has 15 residues. V was clipped by 4 bases and J by 2 bases, with 13 bases between them. CDR1 is SGHTA and CDR2 is FQGNSA in the germline V gene. This CDR3 reads CASSWGLTATDTQYF. The CDR3 DNA sequence: TGTGCCAGCAGCTGGGGTCTGACTGCCACAGATACGCAGTATTTT.